The entry that follows covers one T cell receptor beta chain sequence. Germline CDR1 and CDR2: DFQATT and SNEGSKA (reference sequence). This CDR3 has 12 amino acids. This specimen comes from a study of monozygotic twins with inflammatory bowel disease. Investigators made cDNA in eight separate reactions per sample. UMIs that had a 6-nucleotide sample barcode were put in using template switching. Both the TCRalpha cDNA and the TCRbeta cDNA were taken through two nested PCRs, lasting approximately 16 and 9 cycles. TCRdb reprocessed the 5' RACE reads and stores each CDR3 protein as one record, lacking DNA. The table lists 350,000 to 550,000 distinct CDR3 sequences.

The sequence was collected from a human donor with ulcerative colitis or Crohn's disease, or a healthy co-twin of an affected twin (not recorded which). The sequenced sample consisted of blood. The chain has TRBV20-1 and TRBJ2-5. The CDR3 sequence: CSARAGWETQYF.